The rows below give T cell receptor beta chains drawn from one sample of a study of T cells in Graves' hyperthyroidism and ophthalmopathy. One entry per CDR3 protein, called by TCRdb with MiXCR from the multiplex PCR reads. This sample has about 740,000 distinct CDR3 sequences, with 14% found just once. Sequenced material: blood. Receptors originate from a young woman with Graves' hyperthyroidism. Each CDR3 is given with its conserved first and last residue. Each record gives: clone size, D gene, J gene, V gene, CDR3 protein, CDR3 DNA. The D gene is left open where the match is weak. Not all rows give a size; the values are once, few, many and, for expanded clones, a class.

abundance: many; d_gene: NA; j_gene: TRBJ1-5; v_gene: TRBV27; CDR3aa: CASSLYGQNQPQHF; CDR3nt: TGTGCCAGCAGTTTATACGGACAGAATCAGCCCCAGCATTTT
abundance: NA; d_gene: NA; j_gene: TRBJ1-1; v_gene: TRBV2; CDR3aa: CASSENTGLNTEAFF; CDR3nt: TGTGCCAGCAGTGAAAATACAGGGTTGAACACTGAAGCTTTCTTT
abundance: many; d_gene: NA; j_gene: TRBJ2-5; v_gene: TRBV6-1; CDR3aa: CASSSPLETQYF; CDR3nt: TGTGCCAGCAGTTCCCCTCTGGAGACCCAGTACTTC
abundance: many; d_gene: NA; j_gene: TRBJ1-5; v_gene: TRBV6-1; CDR3aa: CASRQPYSNQPQHF; CDR3nt: TGTGCCAGCAGACAGCCATATAGCAATCAGCCCCAGCATTTT
abundance: many; d_gene: TRBD1; j_gene: TRBJ2-7; v_gene: TRBV29-1; CDR3aa: CSAARQGDYEQYF; CDR3nt: TGCAGCGCCGCCCGACAGGGAGACTACGAGCAGTACTTC
abundance: few; d_gene: TRBD2; j_gene: TRBJ2-1; v_gene: TRBV6-2/TRBV6-3; CDR3aa: CASSYSPSGAYNEQFF; CDR3nt: TGTGCCAGCAGTTACTCCCCTAGCGGAGCCTACAATGAGCAGTTCTTC
abundance: NA; d_gene: TRBD1; j_gene: TRBJ1-5; v_gene: TRBV18; CDR3aa: CASSPTGLSNQPQHF; CDR3nt: TGTGCCAGCTCACCGACAGGGCTGAGCAATCAGCCCCAGCATTTT
abundance: many; d_gene: NA; j_gene: TRBJ2-1; v_gene: TRBV9; CDR3aa: CASSVDGGYSYNEQFF; CDR3nt: TGTGCCAGCAGCGTAGACGGCGGTTACTCCTACAATGAGCAGTTCTTC
abundance: many; d_gene: NA; j_gene: TRBJ1-4; v_gene: TRBV4-3; CDR3aa: CASSQDHARDYATNEKLFF; CDR3nt: TGCGCCAGCAGCCAAGACCACGCGAGGGACTATGCAACTAATGAAAAACTGTTTTTT
abundance: many; d_gene: TRBD1; j_gene: TRBJ1-1; v_gene: TRBV18; CDR3aa: CASSPKGQGSWMNTEAFF; CDR3nt: TGTGCCAGCTCACCCAAGGGACAGGGGTCGTGGATGAACACTGAAGCTTTCTTT
abundance: many; d_gene: TRBD1; j_gene: TRBJ1-6; v_gene: TRBV28; CDR3aa: CASRDQTGGGNSPLHF; CDR3nt: TGTGCCAGCCGGGACCAGACAGGGGGCGGAAATTCACCCCTCCACTTT
abundance: many; d_gene: TRBD2; j_gene: TRBJ2-2; v_gene: TRBV29-1; CDR3aa: CSVEIAGGPTGELFF; CDR3nt: TGCAGCGTTGAAATAGCGGGAGGGCCCACCGGGGAGCTGTTTTTT
abundance: many; d_gene: TRBD1; j_gene: TRBJ2-7; v_gene: TRBV25-1; CDR3aa: CASSRQGASYEQYF; CDR3nt: TGTGCCAGCAGTAGACAGGGAGCCTCCTACGAGCAGTACTTC
abundance: many; d_gene: NA; j_gene: TRBJ1-2; v_gene: TRBV30; CDR3aa: CAWTRGRRNYGYTF; CDR3nt: TGTGCCTGGACTCGTGGACGGAGGAACTATGGCTACACCTTC
abundance: NA; d_gene: NA; j_gene: TRBJ1-1; v_gene: TRBV6-1; CDR3aa: CASSPPGGLPEAFF; CDR3nt: TGTGCCAGCAGTCCCCCGGGGGGTCTGCCTGAAGCTTTCTTT
abundance: many; d_gene: NA; j_gene: TRBJ1-5; v_gene: TRBV20-1; CDR3aa: CSAPPPVSNQPQHF; CDR3nt: TGCAGTGCTCCCCCCCCGGTCAGCAATCAGCCCCAGCATTTT
abundance: few; d_gene: TRBD2; j_gene: TRBJ2-1; v_gene: TRBV15; CDR3aa: CATSEGTSGYYNEQFF; CDR3nt: TGTGCCACCAGCGAGGGGACTAGCGGGTACTACAATGAGCAGTTCTTC
abundance: NA; d_gene: NA; j_gene: TRBJ2-2; v_gene: TRBV12-3/TRBV12-4; CDR3aa: CASSLARQPRELFF; CDR3nt: TGTGCCAGCAGTTTAGCTAGGCAGCCCCGGGAGCTGTTTTTT
abundance: NA; d_gene: NA; j_gene: TRBJ1-1; v_gene: TRBV4-1; CDR3aa: CASSRGFVGTEAFF; CDR3nt: TGCGCCAGCAGCCGCGGATTCGTTGGCACTGAAGCTTTCTTT
abundance: few; d_gene: NA; j_gene: TRBJ2-5; v_gene: TRBV4-1; CDR3aa: CASSQGSTGPETQYF; CDR3nt: TGCGCCAGCAGCCAAGGATCAACAGGGCCAGAGACCCAGTACTTC
abundance: many; d_gene: TRBD1; j_gene: TRBJ1-2; v_gene: TRBV11-2; CDR3aa: CASRALGTGNYGYTF; CDR3nt: TGTGCCAGCAGGGCTCTCGGGACAGGGAACTATGGCTACACCTTC
abundance: few; d_gene: NA; j_gene: TRBJ2-5; v_gene: TRBV3-1; CDR3aa: CASSQGRAGRETQYF; CDR3nt: TGTGCCAGCAGCCAAGGGAGGGCAGGGAGAGAGACCCAGTACTTC
abundance: NA; d_gene: NA; j_gene: TRBJ2-6; v_gene: TRBV6-1; CDR3aa: CASGPTPVLRGANVLTF; CDR3nt: TGTGCCAGCGGACCTACCCCTGTTCTTAGGGGGGCCAACGTCCTGACTTTC
abundance: many; d_gene: NA; j_gene: TRBJ2-1; v_gene: TRBV11-2; CDR3aa: CASSLRAYNEQFF; CDR3nt: TGTGCCAGCAGCCTCCGGGCTTACAATGAGCAGTTCTTC
abundance: NA; d_gene: TRBD2; j_gene: TRBJ2-2; v_gene: TRBV29-1; CDR3aa: CSVESEGGSTGELFF; CDR3nt: TGCAGCGTTGAAAGTGAGGGCGGGAGTACTGGGGAGCTGTTTTTT
abundance: few; d_gene: NA; j_gene: TRBJ2-7; v_gene: TRBV11-2; CDR3aa: CASSPWRRGSYEQYF; CDR3nt: TGTGCCAGCAGCCCCTGGCGGCGGGGCTCCTACGAGCAGTACTTC
abundance: many; d_gene: NA; j_gene: TRBJ1-2; v_gene: TRBV6-1; CDR3aa: CASSPNGGPNYGYTF; CDR3nt: TGTGCCAGCAGTCCCAACGGGGGACCGAACTATGGCTACACCTTC
abundance: many; d_gene: NA; j_gene: TRBJ2-1; v_gene: TRBV7-8; CDR3aa: CASSFSGVRHDEQFF; CDR3nt: TGTGCCAGCAGCTTTAGCGGAGTGAGACACGATGAGCAGTTCTTC
abundance: few; d_gene: TRBD1; j_gene: TRBJ1-1; v_gene: TRBV27; CDR3aa: CASSYGQGYTEAFF; CDR3nt: TGTGCCAGCAGCTATGGACAGGGGTACACTGAAGCTTTCTTT
abundance: many; d_gene: NA; j_gene: TRBJ2-3; v_gene: TRBV18; CDR3aa: CASSPDGGYRTDTQYF; CDR3nt: TGTGCCAGCTCACCAGACGGCGGGTATCGCACAGATACGCAGTATTTT
abundance: NA; d_gene: TRBD2; j_gene: TRBJ2-3; v_gene: TRBV4-1; CDR3aa: CASSQWASGSYTQYF; CDR3nt: TGCGCCAGCAGCCAGTGGGCTAGCGGGAGTTATACGCAGTATTTT
abundance: NA; d_gene: NA; j_gene: TRBJ2-1; v_gene: TRBV19; CDR3aa: CASSIDKHNEQFF; CDR3nt: TGTGCCAGTAGTATAGATAAACACAATGAGCAGTTCTTC
abundance: few; d_gene: NA; j_gene: TRBJ2-5; v_gene: TRBV29-1; CDR3aa: CSVGGPKETQYF; CDR3nt: TGCAGCGTTGGGGGGCCAAAGGAGACCCAGTACTTC
abundance: few; d_gene: TRBD1; j_gene: TRBJ2-7; v_gene: TRBV4-3; CDR3aa: CASSQKTTGGANEQYF; CDR3nt: TGCGCCAGCAGCCAAAAAACGACAGGGGGCGCAAACGAGCAGTACTTC
abundance: few; d_gene: NA; j_gene: TRBJ2-4; v_gene: TRBV20-1; CDR3aa: CSASYSVGKAKNIQYF; CDR3nt: TGCAGTGCTAGTTATTCCGTGGGGAAAGCCAAAAACATTCAGTACTTC
abundance: many; d_gene: NA; j_gene: TRBJ1-6; v_gene: TRBV4-3; CDR3aa: CASSQDGGSDSPLHF; CDR3nt: TGCGCCAGCAGCCAAGATGGTGGCAGCGATTCACCCCTCCACTTT
abundance: NA; d_gene: TRBD1; j_gene: TRBJ2-1; v_gene: TRBV9; CDR3aa: CANSADDRDFYNEQFF; CDR3nt: TGTGCCAACAGCGCGGACGACAGGGATTTCTACAATGAGCAGTTCTTC
abundance: many; d_gene: TRBD1; j_gene: TRBJ2-1; v_gene: TRBV20-1; CDR3aa: CSAGDRDYNEQFF; CDR3nt: TGCAGTGCTGGGGACAGGGACTACAATGAGCAGTTCTTC
abundance: many; d_gene: NA; j_gene: TRBJ1-5; v_gene: TRBV11-2; CDR3aa: CASSFSGSNQPQHF; CDR3nt: TGTGCCAGCAGCTTTAGCGGCAGTAATCAGCCCCAGCATTTT
abundance: many; d_gene: NA; j_gene: TRBJ2-7; v_gene: TRBV7-8; CDR3aa: CASSLEGRYSYEQYF; CDR3nt: TGTGCCAGCAGCTTAGAGGGCAGGTACTCCTACGAGCAGTACTTC
abundance: NA; d_gene: TRBD2; j_gene: TRBJ2-1; v_gene: TRBV4-1; CDR3aa: CASSPRLAGGNEQFF; CDR3nt: TGCGCCAGCAGCCCAAGACTAGCGGGTGGGAATGAGCAGTTCTTC
abundance: many; d_gene: NA; j_gene: TRBJ2-2; v_gene: TRBV28; CDR3aa: CTSQQGLHTGELFF; CDR3nt: TGTACCAGCCAACAGGGACTGCACACCGGGGAGCTGTTTTTT
abundance: NA; d_gene: NA; j_gene: TRBJ1-5; v_gene: TRBV24-1; CDR3aa: CATSDSHNQPQHF; CDR3nt: TGTGCCACCAGTGATAGTCACAACCAGCCCCAGCATTTT
abundance: few; d_gene: NA; j_gene: TRBJ2-3; v_gene: TRBV7-2; CDR3aa: CASSLVFAHNLPGAGTQYF; CDR3nt: TGTGCCAGCAGCTTAGTTTTTGCCCACAACCTCCCGGGAGCCGGGACGCAGTATTTT
abundance: NA; d_gene: TRBD1; j_gene: TRBJ2-7; v_gene: TRBV20-1; CDR3aa: CSARPGQGLVNEQYF; CDR3nt: TGCAGTGCTAGACCCGGACAGGGGCTAGTAAACGAGCAGTACTTC
abundance: NA; d_gene: NA; j_gene: TRBJ2-1; v_gene: TRBV24-1; CDR3aa: CATSDIQGPDNEQFF; CDR3nt: TGTGCCACCAGTGATATTCAGGGGCCGGACAATGAGCAGTTCTTC
abundance: many; d_gene: NA; j_gene: TRBJ2-5; v_gene: TRBV11-2; CDR3aa: CASSLVWGREETQYF; CDR3nt: TGTGCCAGCAGCTTAGTTTGGGGTAGGGAAGAGACCCAGTACTTC
abundance: few; d_gene: TRBD2; j_gene: TRBJ2-3; v_gene: TRBV20-1; CDR3aa: CSARLAGVGHTQYF; CDR3nt: TGCAGTGCTAGACTAGCGGGAGTCGGTCATACGCAGTATTTT
abundance: many; d_gene: TRBD1; j_gene: TRBJ1-1; v_gene: TRBV2; CDR3aa: CAARGEGTEAFF; CDR3nt: TGTGCCGCCAGGGGGGAAGGGACTGAAGCTTTCTTT